Shown below are 20 T cell receptor beta chains from a single sample sequenced in a study of monozygotic twins with inflammatory bowel disease. With the 5' RACE reads reprocessed, TCRdb shows one record per CDR3 protein and no DNA. The listing contains roughly 100,000 distinct CDR3 sequences. Sequencing was carried out using blood. The source is a human donor with ulcerative colitis or Crohn's disease, or a healthy co-twin of an affected twin (not recorded which).

The genes are TRBV5-6 and TRBJ2-5; with no DNA, the TCRdb D assignment of TRBD2 cannot be verified. CDR1 is SGHDT, CDR2 YYEEEE, per germline. CDR3 length: 16 residues. The CDR3 sequence is CASSLTSGRGGETQYF.

The chain couples TRBV27 to TRBJ2-2; TCRdb's D call, TRBD1, is unchecked because there is no DNA. The CDR3 length is 15 residues. Per the germline V gene, CDR1 is MNHEY and CDR2 is SMNVEV (reference sequence). CDR3 loop: CASSPGTGRTGELFF.

The rearrangement uses TRBV12-3 or TRBV12-4 and TRBJ2-4; TCRdb's D gene call, TRBD2, goes unchecked for lack of DNA. The CDR3 consists of 14 residues. The chain's CDR3 is CASLRAGSKNIQYF.

The chain recombines TRBV5-4 with TRBJ1-4; TCRdb's D call, TRBD1, is unchecked because there is no DNA. Germline CDR1 and CDR2: SGHNT and YYREEE (reference sequence). The CDR3 consists of 16 residues. CDR3 sequence: CASRGQPGTKNEKLFF.

CDR3: CASSQTRTGTITYEQYF. This chain uses TRBV14 with TRBJ2-7; TCRdb designates TRBD1, a call that cannot be tested without DNA. The CDR3 has 17 residues. Germline assignment: CDR1 SGHDN and CDR2 FVKESK.

This sequence joins TRBV16 and TRBJ1-5; no DNA is available, so the TRBD1 call from TCRdb remains unchecked. Per the germline V gene, CDR1 is KGHSY and CDR2 is FQNENV. The CDR3 length is 13 residues. CDR3 loop: CASSQSGAEFQHF.

The chain couples TRBV28 to TRBJ2-7. Per the germline V gene, CDR1 is MDHEN and CDR2 is SYDVKM. This CDR3 contains 13 residues. The CDR3 here is CASSFDSRHEQYF.

This chain links TRBV19 with TRBJ2-3. Germline V CDR1 and CDR2: LNHDA, SQIVND (reference sequence). This CDR3 has 11 residues. CDR3 in amino acids: CASSISDTQYF.

The chain combines TRBV6-2 or TRBV6-3 with TRBJ2-1; TCRdb gives TRBD1 as the D gene, but with no DNA this cannot be confirmed. This CDR3 is 14 amino acids long. Germline V gene data show CDR1 as MNHEY and CDR2 as SVGEGT. The CDR3 here is CASSLRTGGNEQFF.

The V gene is TRBV28, the J gene TRBJ2-7; with no DNA, the TCRdb D assignment of TRBD1 cannot be verified. CDR1 and CDR2 (germline): MDHEN, SYDVKM. The CDR3 spans 16 residues. The CDR3 protein is CASSGTGGLGVYEQYF.

The V gene is TRBV27, the J gene TRBJ1-3. Per the germline V gene, CDR1 is MNHEY and CDR2 is SMNVEV (reference sequence). The CDR3 contains 16 residues. Here the CDR3 reads CASSETRGYSGNTIYF.

The chain combines TRBV24-1 with TRBJ2-7; TCRdb names TRBD1, which stays unverified in the absence of DNA. Germline CDR1 reads KGHDR; CDR2 reads SFDVKD. CDR3 length: 13 amino acids. The CDR3 spells CATPKGFSYEQYF.

The chain couples TRBV7-2 to TRBJ2-7. Germline V gene sequence: CDR1 SGHTA, CDR2 FQGNSA. CDR3 size: 16 residues. CDR3 sequence: CASSLGGVYPSGEQYF.

The V and J genes are TRBV6-6 and TRBJ1-2. The CDR3 is 13 amino acids. CDR1 and CDR2 (germline): MNHNY, SVGAGI (reference sequence). CDR3 sequence: CASSYAGNYGYTF.

The chain joins TRBV5-1 to TRBJ1-1; TCRdb selects TRBD1, and the lack of DNA leaves this call unchecked. The length of the CDR3 is 16 residues. The V gene's germline CDR1 is SGHRS and CDR2 YFSETQ. The chain's CDR3 is CASSSGQGEWLNEAFF.

This chain joins TRBV5-4 and TRBJ2-3; TCRdb outputs TRBD2, but without DNA this stays unchecked. Germline values: CDR1 SGHNT, CDR2 YYREEE (reference sequence). This CDR3 has 15 residues. CDR3 loop: CASSKSAGVADTQYF.

The V and J genes are TRBV9 and TRBJ1-6. Per germline, CDR1 SGDLS and CDR2 YYNGEE. The CDR3 loop spans 14 amino acids. The CDR3 sequence is CASSAASRDSPLHF.

The V and J genes are TRBV20-1 and TRBJ1-2; TCRdb designates TRBD1, a call that cannot be tested without DNA. The CDR3 contains 15 residues. Germline V gives CDR1 DFQATT, CDR2 SNEGSKA (reference sequence). The CDR3 reads CSARETGLGRYGYTF.

This chain links TRBV5-6 with TRBJ2-7. CDR1 is SGHDT and CDR2 is YYEEEE in the germline V gene. The CDR3 is made up of 12 amino acids. The CDR3 protein is CASSLDNYEQYF.

This sequence joins TRBV19 and TRBJ2-2. The length of the CDR3 is 16 residues. The germline CDR1 and CDR2 sequences are LNHDA and SQIVND (reference sequence). This chain's CDR3 is CASSMITALNTGELFF.